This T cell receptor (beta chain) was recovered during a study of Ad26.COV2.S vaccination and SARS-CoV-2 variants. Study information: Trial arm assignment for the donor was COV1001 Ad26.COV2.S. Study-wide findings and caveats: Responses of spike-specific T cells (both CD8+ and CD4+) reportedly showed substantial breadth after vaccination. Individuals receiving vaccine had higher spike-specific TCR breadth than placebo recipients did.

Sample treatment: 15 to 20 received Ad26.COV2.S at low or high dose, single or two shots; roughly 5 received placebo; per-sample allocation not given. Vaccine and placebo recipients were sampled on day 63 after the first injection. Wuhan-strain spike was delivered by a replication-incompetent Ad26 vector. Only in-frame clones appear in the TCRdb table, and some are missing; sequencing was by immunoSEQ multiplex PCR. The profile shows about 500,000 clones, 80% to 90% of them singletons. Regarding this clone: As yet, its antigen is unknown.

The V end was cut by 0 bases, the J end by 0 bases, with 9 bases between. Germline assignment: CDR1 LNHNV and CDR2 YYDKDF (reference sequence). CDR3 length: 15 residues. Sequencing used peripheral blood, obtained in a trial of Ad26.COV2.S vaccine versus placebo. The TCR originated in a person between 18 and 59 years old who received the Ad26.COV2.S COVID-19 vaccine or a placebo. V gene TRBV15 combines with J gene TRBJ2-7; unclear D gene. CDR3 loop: CATSREPISSYEQYF. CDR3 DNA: TGTGCCACCAGCAGAGAGCCCATTAGCTCCTACGAGCAGTACTTC.